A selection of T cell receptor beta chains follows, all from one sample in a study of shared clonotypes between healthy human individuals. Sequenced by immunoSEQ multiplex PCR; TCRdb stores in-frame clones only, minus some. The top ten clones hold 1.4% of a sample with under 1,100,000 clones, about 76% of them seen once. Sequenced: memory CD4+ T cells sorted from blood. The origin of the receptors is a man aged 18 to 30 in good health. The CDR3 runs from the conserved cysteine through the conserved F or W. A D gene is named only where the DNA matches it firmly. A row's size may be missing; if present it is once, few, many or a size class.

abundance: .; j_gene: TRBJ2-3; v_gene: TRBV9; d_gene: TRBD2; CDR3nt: TGCTCCTCTAGTAGCGGGGGTTCGGATACGCAGTATTTT; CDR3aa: CSSSSGGSDTQYF
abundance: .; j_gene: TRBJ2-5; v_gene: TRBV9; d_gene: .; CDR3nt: TGTGCCAGCAGCAATGACGGGACGACCAAAGAGACCCAGTACTTC; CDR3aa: CASSNDGTTKETQYF
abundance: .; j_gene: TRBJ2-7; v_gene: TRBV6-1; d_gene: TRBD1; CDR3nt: TGTGCCAGCATAGGTGGGGACAGGGTCTACGAGCAGTACTTC; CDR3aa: CASIGGDRVYEQYF
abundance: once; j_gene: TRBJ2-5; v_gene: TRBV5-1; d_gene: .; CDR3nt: TGCGCCAGCAGCTTGGGCCGGGAAGAGACCCAGTACTTC; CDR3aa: CASSLGREETQYF
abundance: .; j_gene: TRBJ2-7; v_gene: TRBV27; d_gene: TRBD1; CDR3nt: TGTGCCAGCACCACGACAGGGTCCTACGAGCAGTACTTC; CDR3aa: CASTTTGSYEQYF
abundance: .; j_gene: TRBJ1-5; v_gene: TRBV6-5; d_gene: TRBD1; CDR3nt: TGTGCCAGCAGTATCGGGACAGGACGTCAGCCCCAGCATTTT; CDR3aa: CASSIGTGRQPQHF
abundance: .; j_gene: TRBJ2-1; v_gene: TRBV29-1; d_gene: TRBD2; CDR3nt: TGCAGCGTGAACGCGGGGGGCTTGCAGTTCTTC; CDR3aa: CSVNAGGLQFF
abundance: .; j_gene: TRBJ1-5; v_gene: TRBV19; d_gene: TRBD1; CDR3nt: TGTGCCAGTAGTATAGGGGACAGAGTAAATCAGCCCCAGCATTTT; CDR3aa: CASSIGDRVNQPQHF
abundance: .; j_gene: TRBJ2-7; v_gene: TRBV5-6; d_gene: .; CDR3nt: TGTGCCAGCAAGGCTGGAATCTACGAGCAGTACTTC; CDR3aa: CASKAGIYEQYF
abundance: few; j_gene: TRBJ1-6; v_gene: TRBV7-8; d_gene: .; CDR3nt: TGTGCCAGCAGCTTAAATGCAGGGTTGAATTCACCCCTCCACTTT; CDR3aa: CASSLNAGLNSPLHF
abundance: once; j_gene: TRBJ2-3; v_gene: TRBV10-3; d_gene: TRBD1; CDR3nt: TGTGCCATCAGTGGTGGGACAGGGGCGGCAGATACGCAGTATTTT; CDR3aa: CAISGGTGAADTQYF
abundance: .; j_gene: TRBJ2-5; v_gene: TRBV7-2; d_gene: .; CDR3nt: TGTGCCAGCAATCGGGCGGGTAGGGCCCAAGAGACCCAGTACTTC; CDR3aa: CASNRAGRAQETQYF
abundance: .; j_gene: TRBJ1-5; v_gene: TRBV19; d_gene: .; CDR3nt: TGTGCCAGTAGTATAGGCAGGGAAGATGGTCAGCCCCAGCATTTT; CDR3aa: CASSIGREDGQPQHF
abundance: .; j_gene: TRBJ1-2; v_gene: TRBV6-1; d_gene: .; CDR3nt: TGTGCCAGCAGTGATTTTCAATCCGTGTCTGTTGGCTACACCTTC; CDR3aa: CASSDFQSVSVGYTF
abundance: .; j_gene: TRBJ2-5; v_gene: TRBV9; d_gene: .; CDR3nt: TGTGCCAGCAGCCCCCGGGCAGGGAGCCAAGAGACCCAGTACTTC; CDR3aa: CASSPRAGSQETQYF
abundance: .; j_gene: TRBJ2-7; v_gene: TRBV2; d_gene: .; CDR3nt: TGTGCCAGCAGCGTACTCCAGGGTGAGCAGTACTTC; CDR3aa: CASSVLQGEQYF
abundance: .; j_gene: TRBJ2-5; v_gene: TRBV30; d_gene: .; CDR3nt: TGTGCCTGGAGTGTAGGTTCCGCACGTGAGCAGTACTTC; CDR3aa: CAWSVGSAREQYF
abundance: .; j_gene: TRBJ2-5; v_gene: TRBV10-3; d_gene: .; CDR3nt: TGTGCCATCAGTGAGTCGCAGGGCGGCGAGACCCAGTACTTC; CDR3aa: CAISESQGGETQYF
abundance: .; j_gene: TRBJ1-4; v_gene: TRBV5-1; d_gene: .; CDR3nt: TGCGCCAGCAGCTTTGATAGAGAAAAACTGTTTTTT; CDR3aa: CASSFDREKLFF
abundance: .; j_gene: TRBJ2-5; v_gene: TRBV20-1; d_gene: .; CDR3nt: TGCAGTGCTAGAGTACAAGAGACCCAGTACTTC; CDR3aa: CSARVQETQYF
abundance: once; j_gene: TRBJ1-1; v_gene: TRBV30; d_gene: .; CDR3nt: TGTGCCTGGGGACAGCGGTTGAACACTGAAGCTTTCTTT; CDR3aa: CAWGQRLNTEAFF
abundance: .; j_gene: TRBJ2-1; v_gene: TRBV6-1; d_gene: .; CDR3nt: TGTGCCAGCAGTGAAAGGACTCATAACAATGAGCAGTTCTTC; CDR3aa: CASSERTHNNEQFF
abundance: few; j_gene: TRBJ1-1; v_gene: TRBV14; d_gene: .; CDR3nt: TGTGCCAGCAGCCAACCCCTACTCGGACGTAACACTGAAGCTTTCTTT; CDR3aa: CASSQPLLGRNTEAFF
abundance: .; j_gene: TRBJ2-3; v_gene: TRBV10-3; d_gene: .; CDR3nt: TGTGCCATCAGGTCGACGGATACTAGCACAGATACGCAGTATTTT; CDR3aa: CAIRSTDTSTDTQYF
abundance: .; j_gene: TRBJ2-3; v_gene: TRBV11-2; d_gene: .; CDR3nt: TGTGCCAGCAGCTTCCTGCGGACATTCTCTAGCACAGATACGCAGTATTTT; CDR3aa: CASSFLRTFSSTDTQYF
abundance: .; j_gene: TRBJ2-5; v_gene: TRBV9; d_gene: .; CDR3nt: TGTGCCAGCAGCCCCTCCTGGGAGACCCAGTACTTC; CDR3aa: CASSPSWETQYF
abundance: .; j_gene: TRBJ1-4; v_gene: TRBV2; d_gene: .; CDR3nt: TGTGCCAGCAGCGTGTCGGGTTTTAATGAAAAACTGTTTTTT; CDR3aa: CASSVSGFNEKLFF
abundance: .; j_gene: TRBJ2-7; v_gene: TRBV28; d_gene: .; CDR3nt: TGTGCCAGCAAAGGGTCCGGGACACCGTCCTCCTACGAGCAGTACTTC; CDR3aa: CASKGSGTPSSYEQYF
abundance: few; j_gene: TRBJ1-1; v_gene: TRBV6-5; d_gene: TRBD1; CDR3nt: TGTGCCAGCAGTCCGGGACAGGGACACACTGAAGCTTTCTTT; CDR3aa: CASSPGQGHTEAFF
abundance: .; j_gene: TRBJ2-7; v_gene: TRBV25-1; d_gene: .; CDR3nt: TGTGCCAGCAGTGCGCCGGTAGGGGAAGCCTACGAGCAGTACTTC; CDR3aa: CASSAPVGEAYEQYF
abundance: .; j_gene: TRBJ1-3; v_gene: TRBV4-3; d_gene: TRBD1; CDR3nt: TGCGCCAGCAGCCAAGAACCACAGGGGGCATCTGGAAACACCATATATTTT; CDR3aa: CASSQEPQGASGNTIYF
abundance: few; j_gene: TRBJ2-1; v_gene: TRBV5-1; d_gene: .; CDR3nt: TGCGCCAGCAGCTCCGCCGGGACAAACTACAATGAGCAGTTCTTC; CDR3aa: CASSSAGTNYNEQFF
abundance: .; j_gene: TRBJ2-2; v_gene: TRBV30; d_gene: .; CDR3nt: TGTGCCTGGAGTGTACTGGGGGCCGGGGAGCTGTTTTTT; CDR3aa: CAWSVLGAGELFF
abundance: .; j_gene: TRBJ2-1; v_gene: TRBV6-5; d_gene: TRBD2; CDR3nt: TGTGCCAGCAGTTACTCCGGGAGGCAATACAATGAGCAGTTCTTC; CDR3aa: CASSYSGRQYNEQFF
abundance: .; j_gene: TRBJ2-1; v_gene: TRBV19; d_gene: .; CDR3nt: TGTGCCAGTAGTATAAGGAACAGCCCCCTTTCCTACAATGAGCAGTTCTTC; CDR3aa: CASSIRNSPLSYNEQFF
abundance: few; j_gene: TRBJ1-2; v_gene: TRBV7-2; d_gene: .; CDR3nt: TGTGCCAGCAGCTTAGTTGCTGTCACGGGAGGCTACACCTTC; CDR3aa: CASSLVAVTGGYTF
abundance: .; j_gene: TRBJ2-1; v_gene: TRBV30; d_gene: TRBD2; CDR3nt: TGTGCCTGGATACCATATAGCGGGAGGGGAGGCAATGAGCAGTTCTTC; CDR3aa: CAWIPYSGRGGNEQFF
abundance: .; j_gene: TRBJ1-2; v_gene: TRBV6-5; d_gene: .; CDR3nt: TGTGCCAGCAGATCGACGGGGGGGGGCTACACCTTC; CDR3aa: CASRSTGGGYTF
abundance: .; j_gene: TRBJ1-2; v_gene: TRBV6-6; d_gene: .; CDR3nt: TGTGCCAGCAGGGATCATGGCTACACCTTC; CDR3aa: CASRDHGYTF
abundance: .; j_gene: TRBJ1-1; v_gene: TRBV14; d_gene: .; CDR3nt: TGTGCCAGCAGCCAGACCACGGGCACTGAAGCTTTCTTT; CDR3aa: CASSQTTGTEAFF
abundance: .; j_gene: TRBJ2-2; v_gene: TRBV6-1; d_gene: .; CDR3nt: TGTGCCAGCAGTTGGTTGGGTAATAACGGGGAGCTGTTTTTT; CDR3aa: CASSWLGNNGELFF
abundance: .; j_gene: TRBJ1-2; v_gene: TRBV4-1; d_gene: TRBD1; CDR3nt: TGCGCCAGCAGCCAAGAGGGGGGACAGCGACCTTCTAACTATGGCTACACCTTC; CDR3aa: CASSQEGGQRPSNYGYTF
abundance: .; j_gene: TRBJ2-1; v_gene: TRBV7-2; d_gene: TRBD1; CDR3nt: TGTGCCAGCAGCTCGAACGGACAGGGCTGGGGAGAGCAGTTCTTC; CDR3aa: CASSSNGQGWGEQFF
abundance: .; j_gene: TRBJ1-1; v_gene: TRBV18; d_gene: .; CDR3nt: TGTGCCAGCTCACCGCCATCGGCATCAGAGAACACTGAAGCTTTCTTT; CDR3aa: CASSPPSASENTEAFF
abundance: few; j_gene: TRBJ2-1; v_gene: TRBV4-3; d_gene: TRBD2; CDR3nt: TGCGCCAGCAGCCAAGATAGGACTAGGCGGGCTGAGCAGTTCTTC; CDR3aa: CASSQDRTRRAEQFF
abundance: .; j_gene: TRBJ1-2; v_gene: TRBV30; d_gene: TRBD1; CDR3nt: TGTGCCTGGACAGGGGGCAATTCCATCTATGGCTACACCTTC; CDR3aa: CAWTGGNSIYGYTF
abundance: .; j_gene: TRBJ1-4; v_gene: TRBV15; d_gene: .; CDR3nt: TGTGCCACCAGGGAAGGCCCAACTAATGAAAAACTGTTTTTT; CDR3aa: CATREGPTNEKLFF
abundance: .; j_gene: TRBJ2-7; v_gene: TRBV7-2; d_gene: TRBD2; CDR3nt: TGTGCCAGCAGCTTCGGCGGGAGCTTTTCCTACGAGCAGTACTTC; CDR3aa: CASSFGGSFSYEQYF
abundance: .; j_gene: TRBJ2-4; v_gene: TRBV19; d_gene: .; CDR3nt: TGTGCCAGTAGTTCACAGGGGACTAAAAACATTCAGTACTTC; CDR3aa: CASSSQGTKNIQYF